These T cell receptor beta chains were read from a single sample in a study of T cells in Graves' hyperthyroidism and ophthalmopathy. TCRdb reprocessed the multiplex PCR reads via MiXCR and lists one record per CDR3 protein. This sample has about 640,000 distinct CDR3 sequences; around 21% occur once, and the top ten carry approximately 30%. Sample: blood. The origin of the receptors is a man aged 25 to 45 with Graves' ophthalmopathy. The CDR3 runs from the conserved cysteine through the conserved F or W. The D gene is left open where the match is weak. Not every row has a clone size; where given, it reads once, few, many or a size class.

D: TRBD1; J: TRBJ1-4; size: .; V: TRBV12-3/TRBV12-4; DNA: TGTGCCAGCATCCAACAGGGGATTAGTGAAAAACTGTTTTTT; CDR3: CASIQQGISEKLFF
D: .; J: TRBJ2-1; size: few; V: TRBV27; DNA: TGTGCCAGCAACTCAGACTTCGAGAGCTCCTACAATGAGCAGTTCTTC; CDR3: CASNSDFESSYNEQFF
D: .; J: TRBJ2-3; size: .; V: TRBV15; DNA: TGTGCCACCAGCAGAGCGCTAGCTCCCTACACAGATACGCAGTATTTT; CDR3: CATSRALAPYTDTQYF
D: TRBD1; J: TRBJ2-5; size: .; V: TRBV19; DNA: TGTGCCAGTAGTATGCGGGGACAGGGGGCGGCAGGAGAGACCCAGTACTTC; CDR3: CASSMRGQGAAGETQYF
D: TRBD2; J: TRBJ2-1; size: many; V: TRBV11-2; DNA: TGTGCCAGCAGGTCTGGGACTAGCGGGAGCCCCAGCTCCTACAATGAGCAGTTCTTC; CDR3: CASRSGTSGSPSSYNEQFF
D: TRBD2; J: TRBJ2-5; size: many; V: TRBV28; DNA: TGTGCCAGCAGTCTCCTCGGACTAGCGGGAGGACCGAGGGAGACCCAGTACTTC; CDR3: CASSLLGLAGGPRETQYF
D: .; J: TRBJ2-5; size: many; V: TRBV30; DNA: TGTGCCTGGAGTCCCGAGGGGGAGACCCAGTACTTC; CDR3: CAWSPEGETQYF
D: .; J: TRBJ1-6; size: many; V: TRBV30; DNA: TGTGCCTGGCACCCCCAAGATAATTCACCCCTCCACTTT; CDR3: CAWHPQDNSPLHF
D: TRBD2; J: TRBJ2-1; size: many; V: TRBV20-1; DNA: TGCAGTGCTAGAGAGACGGACGGGTGGGAACTAGCGGATCCCTACAATGAGCAGTTCTTC; CDR3: CSARETDGWELADPYNEQFF
D: TRBD2; J: TRBJ2-2; size: many; V: TRBV11-3; DNA: TGTGCCAGCAGCCGAAGCGGGAGGGCCTCCGGGGAGCTGTTTTTT; CDR3: CASSRSGRASGELFF
D: TRBD1; J: TRBJ2-5; size: few; V: TRBV29-1; DNA: TGCAGCGTTGGGGGACAGGGGGAGACCCAGTACTTC; CDR3: CSVGGQGETQYF
D: .; J: TRBJ2-5; size: few; V: TRBV3-1; DNA: TGTGCCAGCAGCCAAGGCTGGCGGGCATACCAAGAGACCCAGTACTTC; CDR3: CASSQGWRAYQETQYF
D: TRBD1; J: TRBJ2-7; size: few; V: TRBV5-1; DNA: TGCGCCAGCAGCAAGGGACAGGCCTACGAGCAGTACTTC; CDR3: CASSKGQAYEQYF
D: .; J: TRBJ1-1; size: many; V: TRBV2; DNA: TGTGCCAGCACCGAGGGGGTCATGAACACTGAAGCTTTCTTT; CDR3: CASTEGVMNTEAFF
D: .; J: TRBJ1-2; size: few; V: TRBV20-1; DNA: TGCAGTGCTGAAGACAGTAGCGAGGGCTACACCTTC; CDR3: CSAEDSSEGYTF
D: .; J: TRBJ2-7; size: .; V: TRBV20-1; DNA: TGCAGTGCTAGAGACTGGGTCGTCGGGACAACCTACGAGCAGTACTTC; CDR3: CSARDWVVGTTYEQYF
D: .; J: TRBJ1-4; size: few; V: TRBV28; DNA: TGTGCCAGCAGTTACTTTCGCGCAACTAATGAAAAACTGTTTTTT; CDR3: CASSYFRATNEKLFF
D: .; J: TRBJ1-2; size: many; V: TRBV28; DNA: TGTGCCAGCAGCGTGGGGGACCGCTATGGCTACACCTTC; CDR3: CASSVGDRYGYTF
D: TRBD2; J: TRBJ2-4; size: many; V: TRBV11-2; DNA: TGTGCCAGCAGGCGGTCGGGTTACCGGCGGGAGCGATCCATTCAGTACTTC; CDR3: CASRRSGYRRERSIQYF
D: TRBD2; J: TRBJ2-1; size: many; V: TRBV5-1; DNA: TGTGCCAGCAGTTTCGCGGGAGACTACAATGAGCAGTTCTTC; CDR3: CASSFAGDYNEQFF
D: .; J: TRBJ1-5; size: many; V: TRBV28; DNA: TGTGCCAGCAGTTTATGGTCGGGGGGCCAGCCCCAGCATTTT; CDR3: CASSLWSGGQPQHF
D: TRBD2; J: TRBJ2-7; size: few; V: TRBV11-3; DNA: TGTGCCAGCAGCTTGAGCGGGAACGCTGACGAGCAGTACTTC; CDR3: CASSLSGNADEQYF
D: .; J: TRBJ2-7; size: few; V: TRBV11-2; DNA: TGTGCCAGCAGCTTAGTGGTCGACCGGCAGTACTTC; CDR3: CASSLVVDRQYF
D: .; J: TRBJ1-2; size: .; V: TRBV20-1; DNA: TGCAGTGCTAACCCATGGAGGGACGGCTACACCTTC; CDR3: CSANPWRDGYTF
D: TRBD2; J: TRBJ2-7; size: many; V: TRBV11-2; DNA: TGTGCCAGCAGCCCCCTTCTGGGCGGGAGTTACTACGAGCAGTACTTC; CDR3: CASSPLLGGSYYEQYF
D: TRBD1; J: TRBJ2-7; size: many; V: TRBV18; DNA: TGTGCCAGCTCACCCCAGACAGGGAACTACGAGCAGTACTTC; CDR3: CASSPQTGNYEQYF
D: TRBD2; J: TRBJ2-3; size: many; V: TRBV3-1; DNA: TGTGCCAGCAGACAGCGGGGGAAGAGCACAGATACGCAGTATTTT; CDR3: CASRQRGKSTDTQYF
D: .; J: TRBJ1-2; size: .; V: TRBV14; DNA: TGTGCCAGCAGCCCAACCCCCGGCAGTGGCTACACCTTC; CDR3: CASSPTPGSGYTF
D: .; J: TRBJ2-5; size: many; V: TRBV6-5; DNA: TGTGCCAGCAGTTACAACGCAGGGGAAGGCGAGACCCAGTACTTC; CDR3: CASSYNAGEGETQYF
D: .; J: TRBJ2-2; size: .; V: TRBV19; DNA: TGTGCCAGTACCGAACAAGGGGTCACCGGGGAGCTGTTTTTT; CDR3: CASTEQGVTGELFF
D: .; J: TRBJ1-1; size: few; V: TRBV20-1; DNA: TGCAGTGCCCGGGTCGGGGCTTCTGAAGCTTTCTTT; CDR3: CSARVGASEAFF
D: TRBD2; J: TRBJ2-1; size: .; V: TRBV6-5; DNA: TGTGCCAGCAGTTTTAGCGGGAGTATCTATGAGCAGTTCTTC; CDR3: CASSFSGSIYEQFF
D: .; J: TRBJ2-1; size: .; V: TRBV20-1; DNA: TGCAGTGCTAGAGACTATCAGGGAGTGTACAATGAGCAGTTCTTC; CDR3: CSARDYQGVYNEQFF
D: TRBD2; J: TRBJ2-3; size: many; V: TRBV18; DNA: TGTGCCAGCTCACCTACTAGCGCAGATACGCAGTATTTT; CDR3: CASSPTSADTQYF
D: .; J: TRBJ2-6; size: .; V: TRBV6-1; DNA: TGTGCCAGCCAAACACTTTCTGGGGCCAACGTCCTGACTTTC; CDR3: CASQTLSGANVLTF
D: TRBD2; J: TRBJ2-2; size: many; V: TRBV20-1; DNA: TGCAGTGCTACCGACTCCAGCGGGAGGACCGGGGAGCTGTTTTTT; CDR3: CSATDSSGRTGELFF
D: .; J: TRBJ2-3; size: few; V: TRBV10-3; DNA: TGTGCCATCAGTGAAGGCGGGACCCTCACAGATACGCAGTATTTT; CDR3: CAISEGGTLTDTQYF
D: TRBD2; J: TRBJ2-1; size: .; V: TRBV20-1; DNA: TGCAGTGCTAGAGATCAGGGACTACAAGAGCAGTTCTTC; CDR3: CSARDQGLQEQFF
D: TRBD2; J: TRBJ2-1; size: few; V: TRBV27; DNA: TGTGCCAGCAGTTTAACGGGCGGGAGTGGGGAGCAGTTCTTC; CDR3: CASSLTGGSGEQFF
D: TRBD1; J: TRBJ1-5; size: few; V: TRBV19; DNA: TGTGCCAGTACCACACAGGGGCGCGGGCAGCCCCAGCATTTT; CDR3: CASTTQGRGQPQHF
D: TRBD2; J: TRBJ2-3; size: few; V: TRBV14; DNA: TGTGCCAGCAGCCAAGTTCCGGGAGGAGGACCAGATACGCAGTATTTT; CDR3: CASSQVPGGGPDTQYF
D: .; J: TRBJ2-1; size: .; V: TRBV19; DNA: TGTGCCAGTAGGGCGGTTGGTCAGAATGAGCAGTTCTTC; CDR3: CASRAVGQNEQFF
D: TRBD1; J: TRBJ1-1; size: many; V: TRBV12-3/TRBV12-4; DNA: TGTGCCAGCAGATTCACAGGGGGTCCGACTGAAGCTTTCTTT; CDR3: CASRFTGGPTEAFF